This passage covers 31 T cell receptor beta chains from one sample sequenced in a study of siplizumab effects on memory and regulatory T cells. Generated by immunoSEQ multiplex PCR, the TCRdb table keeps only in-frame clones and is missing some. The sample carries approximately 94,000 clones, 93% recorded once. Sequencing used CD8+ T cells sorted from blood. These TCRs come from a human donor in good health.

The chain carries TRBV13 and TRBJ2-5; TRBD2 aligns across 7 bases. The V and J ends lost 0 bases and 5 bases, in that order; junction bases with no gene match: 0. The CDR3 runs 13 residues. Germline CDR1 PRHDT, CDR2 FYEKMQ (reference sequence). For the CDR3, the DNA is TGTGCCAGCAGCTTAGGCGGGAGGGAGACCCAGTACTTC. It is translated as CASSLGGRETQYF.

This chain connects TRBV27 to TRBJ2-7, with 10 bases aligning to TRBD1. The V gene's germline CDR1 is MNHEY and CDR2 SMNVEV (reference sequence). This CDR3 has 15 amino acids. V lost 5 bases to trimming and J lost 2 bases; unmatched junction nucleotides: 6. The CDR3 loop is CASSTTGTGAYEQYF. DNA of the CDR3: TGTGCCAGCAGTACCACCGGGACAGGGGCCTACGAGCAGTACTTC.

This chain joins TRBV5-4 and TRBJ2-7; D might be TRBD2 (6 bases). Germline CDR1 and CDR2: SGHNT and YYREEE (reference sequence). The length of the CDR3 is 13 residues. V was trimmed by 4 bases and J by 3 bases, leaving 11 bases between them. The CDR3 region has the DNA TGTGCCAGCAGCACCCGGGGAGGCTACGAGCAGTACTTC. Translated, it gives CASSTRGGYEQYF.

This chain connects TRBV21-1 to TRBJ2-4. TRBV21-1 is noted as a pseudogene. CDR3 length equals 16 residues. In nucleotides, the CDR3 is TGTGCCAGCAGCAAAGCAGGGGCCGGGGTCAAAAACATTCAGTACTTC. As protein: CASSKAGAGVKNIQYF.

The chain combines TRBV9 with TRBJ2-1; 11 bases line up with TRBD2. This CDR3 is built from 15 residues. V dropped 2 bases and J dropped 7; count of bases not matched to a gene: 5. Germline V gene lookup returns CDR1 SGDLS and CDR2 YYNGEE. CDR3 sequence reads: CASSVSGGAGNEQFF. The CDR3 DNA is TGTGCCAGCAGCGTTAGCGGGGGGGCGGGTAATGAGCAGTTCTTC.

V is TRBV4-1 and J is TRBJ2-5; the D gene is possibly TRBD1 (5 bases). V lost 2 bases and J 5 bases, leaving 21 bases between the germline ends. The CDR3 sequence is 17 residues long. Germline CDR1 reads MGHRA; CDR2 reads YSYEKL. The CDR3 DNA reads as TGCGCCAGCAGCCAAACCGAACACAGGTCGATGTTGGAGACCCAGTACTTC. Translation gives CASSQTEHRSMLETQYF.

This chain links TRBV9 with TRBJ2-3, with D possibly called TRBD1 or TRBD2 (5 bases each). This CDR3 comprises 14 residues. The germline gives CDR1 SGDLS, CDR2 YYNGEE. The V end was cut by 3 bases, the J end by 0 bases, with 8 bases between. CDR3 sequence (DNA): TGTGCCAGCAGCGGGGGGTTTAGCACAGATACGCAGTATTTT. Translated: CASSGGFSTDTQYF.

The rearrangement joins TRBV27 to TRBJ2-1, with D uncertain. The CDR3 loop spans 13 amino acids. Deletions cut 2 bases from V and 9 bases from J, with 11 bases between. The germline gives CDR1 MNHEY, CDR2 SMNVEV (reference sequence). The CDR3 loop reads CASSLASPGEQFF. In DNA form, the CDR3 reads TGTGCCAGCAGTTTAGCCTCACCAGGTGAGCAGTTCTTC.

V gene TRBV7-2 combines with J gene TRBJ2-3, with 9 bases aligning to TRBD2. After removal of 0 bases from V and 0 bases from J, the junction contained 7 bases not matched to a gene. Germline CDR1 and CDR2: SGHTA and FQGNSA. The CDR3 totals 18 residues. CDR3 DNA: TGTGCCAGCAGCTTAGCGTCGGTAGCGGGAGCTAGCACAGATACGCAGTATTTT. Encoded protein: CASSLASVAGASTDTQYF.

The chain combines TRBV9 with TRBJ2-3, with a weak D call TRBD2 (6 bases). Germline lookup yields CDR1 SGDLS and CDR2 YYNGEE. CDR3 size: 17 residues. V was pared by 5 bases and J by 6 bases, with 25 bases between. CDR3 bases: TGTGCCAGCAGGCAAGCTACTCTAGGATGGGAGGATGATACGCAGTATTTT. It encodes CASRQATLGWEDDTQYF.

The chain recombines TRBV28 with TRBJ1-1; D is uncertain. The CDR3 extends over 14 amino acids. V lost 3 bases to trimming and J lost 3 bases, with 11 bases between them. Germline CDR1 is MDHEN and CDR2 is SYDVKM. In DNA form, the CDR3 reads TGTGCCAGCAGTTTCAGAGGAATGTACACTGAAGCTTTCTTT. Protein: CASSFRGMYTEAFF.

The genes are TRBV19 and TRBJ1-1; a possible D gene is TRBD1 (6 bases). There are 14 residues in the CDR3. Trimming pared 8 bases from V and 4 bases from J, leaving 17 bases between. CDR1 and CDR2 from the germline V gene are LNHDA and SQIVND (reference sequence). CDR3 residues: CASEWGRGGTEAFF. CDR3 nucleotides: TGTGCCAGTGAATGGGGCAGGGGCGGCACTGAAGCTTTCTTT.

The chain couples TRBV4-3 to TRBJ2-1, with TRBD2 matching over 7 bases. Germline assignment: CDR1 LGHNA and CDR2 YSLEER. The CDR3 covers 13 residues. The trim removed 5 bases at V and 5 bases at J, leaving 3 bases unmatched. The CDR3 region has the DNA TGCGCCAGCAGCAACGGGAGGAACAATGAGCAGTTCTTC. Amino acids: CASSNGRNNEQFF.

Here the CDR3 DNA reads TGTGCCAGCAGCCAAGATTTCCTATCCGACGGGGCAGTAGGGCACACTAATGAAAAACTGTTTTTT. Translation gives CASSQDFLSDGAVGHTNEKLFF. The chain carries TRBV14 and TRBJ1-4; perhaps TRBD1 as D (5 bases). The V end lost 0 bases, the J end lost 2 bases, and 28 bases lay between the germline ends. In germline, CDR1 is SGHDN, CDR2 FVKESK. This CDR3 comprises 22 residues.

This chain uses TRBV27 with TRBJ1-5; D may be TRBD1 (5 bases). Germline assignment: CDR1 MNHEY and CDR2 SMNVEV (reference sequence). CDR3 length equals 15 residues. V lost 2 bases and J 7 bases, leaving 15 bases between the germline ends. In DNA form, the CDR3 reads TGTGCCAGCAGTTTACGTATTTTGGAGGGGCAGCCCCAGCATTTT. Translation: CASSLRILEGQPQHF.

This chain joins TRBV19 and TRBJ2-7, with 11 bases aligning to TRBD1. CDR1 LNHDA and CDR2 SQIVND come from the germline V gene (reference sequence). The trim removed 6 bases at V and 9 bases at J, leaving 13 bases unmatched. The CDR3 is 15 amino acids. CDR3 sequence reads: CASSTRTGGADWQYF. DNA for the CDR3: TGTGCCAGTAGCACCCGGACAGGGGGCGCGGATTGGCAGTACTTC.

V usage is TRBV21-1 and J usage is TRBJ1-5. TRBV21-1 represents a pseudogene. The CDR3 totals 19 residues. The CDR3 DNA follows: TGTGCCAGCAGCAAATACTATATTTCGAGAGGAGGGTACAATCAGCCCCAGCATTTT. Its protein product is CASSKYYISRGGYNQPQHF.

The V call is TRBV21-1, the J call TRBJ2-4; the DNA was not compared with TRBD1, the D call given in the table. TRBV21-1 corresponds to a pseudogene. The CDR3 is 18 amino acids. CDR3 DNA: TGTGCCAGCAGCAAAGAGGCGGGACAGGAGATGTCCAAAAACATTCAGTACTTC. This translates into CASSKEAGQEMSKNIQYF.

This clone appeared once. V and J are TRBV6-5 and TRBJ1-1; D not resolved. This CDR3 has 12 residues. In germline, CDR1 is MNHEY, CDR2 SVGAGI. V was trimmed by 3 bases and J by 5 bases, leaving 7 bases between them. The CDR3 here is CASSYSETEAFF. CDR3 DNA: TGTGCCAGCAGTTATTCGGAAACTGAAGCTTTCTTT.

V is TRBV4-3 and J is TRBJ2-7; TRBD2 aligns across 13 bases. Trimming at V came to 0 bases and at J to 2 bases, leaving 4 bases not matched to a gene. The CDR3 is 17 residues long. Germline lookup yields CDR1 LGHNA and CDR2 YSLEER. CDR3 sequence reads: CASSQDFGTSGTYEQYF. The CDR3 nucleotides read TGCGCCAGCAGCCAAGATTTTGGGACTAGCGGGACCTACGAGCAGTACTTC.

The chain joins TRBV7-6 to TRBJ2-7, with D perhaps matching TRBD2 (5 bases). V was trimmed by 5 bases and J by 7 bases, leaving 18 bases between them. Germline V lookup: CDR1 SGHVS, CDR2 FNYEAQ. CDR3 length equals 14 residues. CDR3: CASSPLTESGEQYF. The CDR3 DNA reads TGTGCCAGCAGCCCGCTTACAGAATCGGGGGAGCAGTACTTC.

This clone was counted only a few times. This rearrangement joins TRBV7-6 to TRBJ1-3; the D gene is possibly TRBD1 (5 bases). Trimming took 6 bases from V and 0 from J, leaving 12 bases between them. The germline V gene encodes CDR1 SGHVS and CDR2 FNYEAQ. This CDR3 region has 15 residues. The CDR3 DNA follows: TGTGCCAGCAGGAGAGGGACGGGCTCTGGAAACACCATATATTTT. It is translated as CASRRGTGSGNTIYF.

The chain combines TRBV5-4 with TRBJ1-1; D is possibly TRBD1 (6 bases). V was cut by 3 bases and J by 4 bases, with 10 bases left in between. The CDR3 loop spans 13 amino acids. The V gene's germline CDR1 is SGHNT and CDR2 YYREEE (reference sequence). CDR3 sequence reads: CASSSTGTTEAFF. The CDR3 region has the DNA TGTGCCAGCAGCTCAACAGGGACCACTGAAGCTTTCTTT.

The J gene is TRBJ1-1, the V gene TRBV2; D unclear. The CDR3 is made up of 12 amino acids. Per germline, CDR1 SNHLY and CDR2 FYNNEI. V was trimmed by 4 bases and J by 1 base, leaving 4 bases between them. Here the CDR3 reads CASSGGNTEAFF. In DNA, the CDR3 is TGTGCCAGCAGTGGAGGGAACACTGAAGCTTTCTTT.

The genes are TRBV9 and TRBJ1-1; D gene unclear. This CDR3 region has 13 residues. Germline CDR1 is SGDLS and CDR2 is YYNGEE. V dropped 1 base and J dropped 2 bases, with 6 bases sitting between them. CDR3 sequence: CASSVSANTEAFF. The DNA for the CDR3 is TGTGCCAGCAGCGTATCAGCTAACACTGAAGCTTTCTTT.

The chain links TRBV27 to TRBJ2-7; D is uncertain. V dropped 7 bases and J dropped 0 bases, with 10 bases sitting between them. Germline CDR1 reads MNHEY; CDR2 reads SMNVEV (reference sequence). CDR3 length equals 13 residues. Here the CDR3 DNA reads TGTGCCAGCAAGTACAGCGACTCCTACGAGCAGTACTTC. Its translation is CASKYSDSYEQYF.

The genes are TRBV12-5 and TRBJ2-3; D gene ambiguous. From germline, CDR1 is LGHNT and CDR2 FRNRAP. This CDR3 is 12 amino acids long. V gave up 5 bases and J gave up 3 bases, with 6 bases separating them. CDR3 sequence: CASGLTTDTQYF. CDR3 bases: TGTGCTAGTGGTCTAACAACAGATACGCAGTATTTT.

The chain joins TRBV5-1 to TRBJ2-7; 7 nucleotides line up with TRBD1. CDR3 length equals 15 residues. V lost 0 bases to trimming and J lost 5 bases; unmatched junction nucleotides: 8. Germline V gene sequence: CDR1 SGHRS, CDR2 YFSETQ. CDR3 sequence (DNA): TGCGCCAGCAGCTTGGGGACAGGTGGGAGTGACGAGCAGTACTTC. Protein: CASSLGTGGSDEQYF.

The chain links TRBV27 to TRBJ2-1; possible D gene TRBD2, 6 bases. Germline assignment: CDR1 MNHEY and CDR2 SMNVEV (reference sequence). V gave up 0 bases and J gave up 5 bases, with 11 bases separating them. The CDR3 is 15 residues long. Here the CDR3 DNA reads TGTGCCAGCAGTTTATCGGCGGGATTAAACAATGAGCAGTTCTTC. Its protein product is CASSLSAGLNNEQFF.

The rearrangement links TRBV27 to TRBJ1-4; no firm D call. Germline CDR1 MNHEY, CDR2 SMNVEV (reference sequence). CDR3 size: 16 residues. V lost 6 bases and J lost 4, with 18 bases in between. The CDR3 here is CASRTPQALVNEKLFF. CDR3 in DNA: TGTGCCAGCAGAACTCCCCAGGCGTTGGTTAATGAAAAACTGTTTTTT.

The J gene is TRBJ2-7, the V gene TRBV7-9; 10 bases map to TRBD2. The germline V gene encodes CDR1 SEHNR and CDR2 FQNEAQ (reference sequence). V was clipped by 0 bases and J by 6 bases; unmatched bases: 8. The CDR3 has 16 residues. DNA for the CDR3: TGTGCCAGCAGCTTAGCGCCGTCTAGCGGGAGTTCCGAGCAGTACTTC. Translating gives CASSLAPSSGSSEQYF.